The rows below give T cell receptor beta chains drawn from one sample of a study of quantifying T cell responses using KT2 cells. In TCRdb, the UMI-ligation and nested PCR reads were re-called with MiXCR into one record per CDR3 protein. The table records approximately 50,000 distinct CDR3 sequences, around 10% of them present only once. Sequenced sample: PBMCs spiked with cells of the T cell clone KT2. The receptors stem from a human donor. The CDR3 runs from the conserved cysteine through the conserved F or W. Each record gives: D gene, V gene, J gene, clone size, CDR3 DNA, CDR3 protein. D genes are given only for firm matches. Clone sizes are given selectively: once, few, many, or a class where the clone is expanded.

NA,TRBV5-1,TRBJ1-1,NA,TGCGCCAGCAGCTTGGTCCCGGGTGGGACTGAAGCTTTCTTT,CASSLVPGGTEAFF
TRBD2,TRBV7-6,TRBJ2-1,many,TGTGCCAGCGGGGGGGCCTACAATGAGCAGTTCTTC,CASGGAYNEQFF
NA,TRBV12-3/TRBV12-4,TRBJ1-1,few,TGTGCCAGCAGTTCAACAAAGAACACTGAAGCTTTCTTT,CASSSTKNTEAFF
NA,TRBV30,TRBJ1-6,many,TGTGCCTGGAGTGAATACAGGACCAATTCACCCCTCCACTTT,CAWSEYRTNSPLHF
NA,TRBV6-2/TRBV6-3,TRBJ1-6,few,TGTGCCAGCAGTTACCCCCCGGGTAGAGATTCACCCCTCCACTTT,CASSYPPGRDSPLHF
TRBD1,TRBV5-5,TRBJ1-3,many,TGTGCCAGCAGCTTGGAACCACAGGGGGCGTCGGGAAACACCATATATTTT,CASSLEPQGASGNTIYF
NA,TRBV4-3,TRBJ2-2,NA,TGCGCCAGCAGCCATGGGATAAACACCGGGGAGCTGTTTTTT,CASSHGINTGELFF
NA,TRBV2,TRBJ1-1,few,TGTGCCAGCAGATTAACGACAGATTTGAACACTGAAGCTTTCTTT,CASRLTTDLNTEAFF
NA,TRBV12-3/TRBV12-4,TRBJ1-1,few,TGTGCCAGCAGTTCCCAATCGGGGGCGAACACTGAAGCTTTCTTT,CASSSQSGANTEAFF
NA,TRBV6-1,TRBJ2-2,few,TGTGCCAGCAGCTACGACTACCCTTTATCCACCGGGGAGCTGTTTTTT,CASSYDYPLSTGELFF
NA,TRBV3-2,TRBJ2-3,NA,TGTGCCAGCAGCCAAGATTGCTCTTCGATGGATCAGTCCCAGGAGGCAGATACGCAGTATTTT,CASSQDCSSMDQSQEADTQYF
TRBD1,TRBV5-5,TRBJ2-7,NA,TGTGCCAGCAGCTTCGACAGGGCCTACGAGCAGTACTTC,CASSFDRAYEQYF
NA,TRBV6-2/TRBV6-3,TRBJ2-7,NA,TGTGCCAGCAGTTTGCCTTCTGGGTGGAACGAGCAGTACTTC,CASSLPSGWNEQYF
NA,TRBV7-9,TRBJ2-2,few,TGTGCCAGCAGCTTGGATTGGTCGGGGGAGAGGCTAAACACCGGGGAGCTGTTTTTT,CASSLDWSGERLNTGELFF
NA,TRBV7-9,TRBJ1-6,NA,TGTGCCAGCAGCCAACACTCCGGGACAAATAATTCACCCCTCCACTTT,CASSQHSGTNNSPLHF
NA,TRBV5-1,TRBJ1-1,NA,TGCGCCAGCAGGCACCAGCCAGGAGGCACTAAAGCTTTCTTT,CASRHQPGGTKAFF
TRBD2,TRBV4-2,TRBJ2-7,few,TGTGCCAGCAGCCAATACGGGGGGGGTGAAGGTGCAGGGTCAGCCGAGCAGTACTTC,CASSQYGGGEGAGSAEQYF
TRBD1,TRBV20-1,TRBJ2-7,NA,TGCAGTGCTAGAGGGGGGACAGGGGGCGAGTCCTACGAGCAGTACTTC,CSARGGTGGESYEQYF
TRBD2,TRBV6-2/TRBV6-3,TRBJ2-7,NA,TGTGCCAGCGGTAGGACTAGCGGGAGCTTC,CASGRTSGSF
NA,TRBV11-1,TRBJ2-2,few,TGTGCCAGCAGCTTCATCGCGAACAGGGCCGGGGAGCTGTTTTTT,CASSFIANRAGELFF
NA,TRBV12-3/TRBV12-4,TRBJ1-2,many,TGTGCCAGCAGCCAACAGGGTAGGGGCTATGGCTACACCTTC,CASSQQGRGYGYTF
NA,TRBV2,TRBJ2-1,once,TGTGCCAGCAAAAGTGACCTTTCCTACAATGAGCAGTTCTTC,CASKSDLSYNEQFF
TRBD2,TRBV2,TRBJ2-3,many,TGTGCCAGCATCAGCGGGGAAACAGATACGCAGTATTTT,CASISGETDTQYF
TRBD2,TRBV27,TRBJ2-5,many,TGTGCCAGCAGACCACTAGCGGGAGTCGGGGAGACCCAGTACTTC,CASRPLAGVGETQYF
NA,TRBV29-1,TRBJ1-5,few,TGCAGCGTTGGGCATACCCCGGATCAGCCCCAGCATTTT,CSVGHTPDQPQHF